These 10 T cell receptor beta chains originate from one sample sequenced in a study of CD8+CD57+ T cells in acquired aplastic anemia. Genomic DNA acted as the template from which TCR beta VDJ combination and CDR3 sequence profiling were carried out. Each CDR3 protein is one row after TCRdb ran MiXCR on the reads. This sample has 150,000 or so distinct CDR3 sequences, with over 50% found just once. The sequenced patients had an expansion of CD8+CD57+ cells seen by flow cytometry. Source material: sorted CD4+, CD8+, or CD8+CD57+ T cells (not recorded which) from PBMCs. The source of these receptors is a human donor with aplastic anemia.

The chain uses TRBV29-1 and TRBJ2-5, with 13 nucleotides matching TRBD2. Germline V gives CDR1 SQVTM, CDR2 ANQGSEA. This CDR3 comprises 14 residues. DNA of the CDR3: TGCAGTGCTCTCGGACTAGCGGGAGTGGAGACCCAGTACTTC. Amino acids: CSALGLAGVETQYF.

The CDR3 DNA follows: TGCAGTGCAGGCCTAGCGGATTACAATGAGCAGTTCTTC. Translating gives CSAGLADYNEQFF. The chain uses TRBV20-1 and TRBJ2-1; 7 bases map to TRBD2. This CDR3 is built from 13 residues. Germline CDR1 reads DFQATT; CDR2 reads SNEGSKA (reference sequence). V shed 6 bases and J 4 bases; nucleotides not matched to a gene: 6.

About this clonotype: It may be a read error: a sequence one base away is much more abundant. V gene TRBV4-1 combines with J gene TRBJ2-2; 10 nucleotides line up with TRBD2. This CDR3 has 16 amino acids. Germline V gene data show CDR1 as MGHRA and CDR2 as YSYEKL. CDR3 region: CASSPTSGTDTGGLFF. The DNA for the CDR3 is TGCGCCAGCAGCCCCACTAGCGGGACTGACACCGGGGGGCTGTTTTTT.

The chain combines TRBV20-1 with TRBJ2-7, with no clear D. V was clipped by 5 bases and J by 7 bases, with 18 bases between them. Looked up from germline, CDR1 is DFQATT and CDR2 is SNEGSKA (reference sequence). CDR3 length: 13 residues. The CDR3 nucleotides are TGCAGTGCTGGCCGGGCCCAACAGTGGGAGCAGTACTTC. Protein: CSAGRAQQWEQYF.

This sequence joins TRBV19 and TRBJ1-1; 10 nucleotides line up with TRBD1. Germline V gene sequence: CDR1 LNHDA, CDR2 SQIVND (reference sequence). The CDR3 covers 15 residues. With 3 bases clipped from V and 1 base from J, the junction kept 2 bases outside the gene matches. The CDR3 DNA is TGTGCCAGTAGTATTAGGACAGGGGGGAACACTGAAGCTTTCTTT. Encoded protein: CASSIRTGGNTEAFF. Variable domain in full (rest from reference TRBV19 and TRBJ1-1): DGGITQSPKYLFRKEGQNVTLSCEQNLNHDAMYWYRQDPGQGLRLIYYSQIVNDFQKGDIAEGYSVSREKKESFPLTVTSAQKNPTAFYLCASSIRTGGNTEAFFGQGTRLTVV.

The chain carries TRBV5-4 and TRBJ2-1, with 12 bases that match TRBD1. Per germline, CDR1 SGHNT and CDR2 YYREEE (reference sequence). The CDR3 loop spans 14 amino acids. V gave up 4 bases and J gave up 12 bases; unmatched junction bases: 8. CDR3 bases: TGTGCCAGCAGCCAGGGGACAGGGGGCGCGGGGCAGTTCTTC. Translated, it gives CASSQGTGGAGQFF. Full variable domain (rest looked up from reference TRBV5-4 and TRBJ2-1): ETGVTQSPTHLIKTRGQQVTLRCSSQSGHNTVSWYQQALGQGPQFIFQYYREEENGRGNFPPRFSGLQFPNYSSELNVNALELDDSALYLCASSQGTGGAGQFFGPGTRLTVL.

The chain carries TRBV29-1 and TRBJ2-6; TRBD2 aligns across 8 bases. The CDR3 runs to 17 residues. V shed 0 bases and J 0 bases; nucleotides not matched to a gene: 4. Germline V lookup: CDR1 SQVTM, CDR2 ANQGSEA. The CDR3 spells CSVEETGGPSGANVLTF. The CDR3 DNA sequence: TGCAGCGTTGAAGAGACGGGAGGGCCCTCTGGGGCCAACGTCCTGACTTTC. Using reference TRBV29-1 and TRBJ2-6 for the parts outside the CDR3, the full variable domain is SAVISQKPSRDICQRGTSLTIQCQVDSQVTMMFWYRQQPGQSLTLIATANQGSEATYESGFVIDKFPISRPNLTFSTLTVSNMSPEDSSIYLCSVEETGGPSGANVLTFGAGSRLTVL.

This clonotype was observed at least ten times. The chain couples TRBV13 to TRBJ2-7; D remains unclear. The germline gives CDR1 PRHDT, CDR2 FYEKMQ (reference sequence). V lost 5 bases, J lost 2 bases, and 10 bases lay in between. This CDR3 has 13 residues. CDR3 sequence (DNA): TGTGCCAGCAGCATCGACGGAGCCTACGAGCAGTACTTC. Amino acid sequence: CASSIDGAYEQYF.

This clonotype was observed a single time. One end of the junction fails to match germline, which may point to a read error. The rearrangement joins TRBV10-3 to TRBJ2-7; TRBD2 might be the D (7 bases). Germline-derived CDR1 and CDR2 are ENHRY and SYGVKD. The CDR3 extends over 12 amino acids. As DNA, the CDR3 is TGTGCCATCAATGAGGGGGAGGGCGAGCAGTACTTC. Its translation: CAINEGEGEQYF.

V is TRBV29-1 and J is TRBJ1-5; D call uncertain. CDR3 size: 13 residues. Between the trimmed V and J ends, which lost 6 bases and 6 bases, there was a span of 15 bases. Germline-derived CDR1 and CDR2 are SQVTM and ANQGSEA. CDR3 protein: CSVGDGAFQPQHF. Written as DNA, the CDR3 is TGCAGCGTGGGAGACGGAGCATTTCAGCCCCAGCATTTT.